This T cell receptor (beta chain) was recovered during a study of cytomegalovirus exposure and HLA in healthy donors (dated by TCRdb to the late 2010s). Looking at the study overall: An earlier analysis of a few hundred of the donors reported 250 to 300 Gb of sequence data and some 110 million unique TCR beta sequences obtained from around 180 million T cells. All discovery cohort repertoires had been generated on a single sequencing platform. Roughly 300 gigabases of sequencing data and around 90 million unique TCR sequences made up an early release that covered 640 HLA-typed donors. A later analysis re-analyzed previously published TCR beta repertoires from 666 donors and added high-resolution HLA genotyping to study TCR occurrence patterns. Typing coverage varied by locus: 629-630 donors for A, B, C, DRB1 and DQB1; approximately 520 for DQA1; around 570 for DPA1; around 490 for DPB1. Four to six DR-DQ haplotypes were handled as single units for association and clustering because linkage in the cohort was strong. Genome-wide SNP genotypes for about 60% of the roughly 700 donors were used in a later genetic analysis, which treated that subset as a discovery cohort. Of the roughly 410 genotyped donors, roughly 80% were placed in the genetic ancestry cluster associated with self-reported Caucasian donors. High-throughput TCR immunosequencing, statistical association of individual TCRs with disease status, and machine learning were combined to predict cytomegalovirus infection status. Alongside the repertoire data, information on donor age, sex, ethnicity and CMV serostatus was compiled. Rather than using new phenotypic data, the later analysis identified candidate immune exposures from TCR beta sequences and from how often those sequences occurred across donors. HLA typing included class I and class II loci at four-digit resolution. Across approximately 400 genotyped donors of the cohort, an average of about 250,000 unique TCR beta nucleotide sequences per donor were sequenced, and 15% to 20% of those sequences were non-productive. The study profiled the T cell repertoires of under 850 subjects by immunosequencing and related them to cytomegalovirus serostatus. The aim of the study was to test whether cataloging public T cell receptors could identify signatures of past pathogen exposure. Along with the approximately 650-subject first cohort, a separate validation cohort of over a hundred different subjects was used. To decide whether each TCR beta V gene segment behaved as functional or pseudogenic, an earlier analysis of some 600 of the donors relied on high-throughput TCR beta sequencing.

This clone was observed a few times. What this receptor recognizes is not known. Base qualities were left out, and no much larger clone turns up one base away. In total, over 600 healthy bone marrow donors made up the cohort. All cohort members were sampled while nominally healthy, although unrecorded immune exposures were likely present. The donor tested CMV seronegative and was one of the 352 seronegative cohort members. Each donor provided a peripheral blood sample, and peripheral blood mononuclear cells were used for TCR beta sequencing. The Qiagen DNeasy Blood Extraction Kit was used to extract genomic DNA from the blood cell samples. From the germline V gene, CDR1 is SNHLY and CDR2 is FYNNEI. Unmatched junction bases come to 6, with V trimmed by 4 bases and J by 4 bases. From its cysteine to its phenylalanine, the CDR3 spans 16 amino acids. Only CDR3 DNA is held: 48 bases, read in frame from base 1.

Here is what the overall study found, with its caveats: Most TCR sequences were observed very rarely across donors, whereas some public TCRs were present in many individuals. In vitro tests confirmed that a few of the cytomegalovirus-associated TCR beta chains recognize cytomegalovirus antigens. A cluster of highly shared sequence variants was judged likely to be a technical artifact of the sequencing pipeline. Linkage disequilibrium might explain the correlated functional status among segregating V segments, but an unknown experimental factor could not be ruled out. The classifier was reported to diagnose cytomegalovirus status with high specificity and sensitivity in both the original cohort and the validation cohort. Roughly uniform sequencing depth across donors was assumed in presence/absence analyses, although this assumption may not hold. The earlier analysis of approximately 540 of the donors excluded about 16 rarely observed V segments, including chromosome 9 orphons, because counts were too low. A later analysis found that TCR association rates varied across HLA loci, with DRB1 alleles showing the most associated TCRs and HLA-C alleles the fewest. Compared with equally common non-associated chains, HLA-associated TCR beta chains in a later analysis were more clonally expanded and had lower generation probabilities. Because HLA typing was unavailable for some donors at each locus, only the typed subset was used in association tests. According to a later analysis, parvovirus B19, influenza, CMV and Epstein-Barr virus appeared linked to several top co-occurrence clusters. A total of 150 to 200 TCR beta chains were listed by the study as associated with cytomegalovirus. A further reported finding was that TCR beta sequences accurately predicted the HLA-A and HLA-B alleles for most subjects in the first cohort. The authors suggested that the approach could potentially be generalized to other disease states and immunological phenotypes. Immune exposure information for the cohort was limited to CMV serostatus. When HLA alleles, especially DR and DQ, strongly co-occurred, attributing TCR associations to individual alleles was difficult. Specific HLA alleles were associated with around 18,000 TCR beta sequences at a false discovery rate of 0.05 in a later analysis. Broadly in line with IMGT annotations, most TCR beta V segments showed up in productive rearrangements about 90% or about 30% of the time in an earlier analysis of approximately 600 of the donors. An association between a missense DCLRE1C variant and V-gene and J-gene trimming of TCR beta chains was found in a later genetic analysis and replicated in an independent cohort. In a later genetic analysis, fewer N-insertions in productive TCRs were reported among donors in an Asian-associated ancestry cluster than the approximately 710-donor mean. Only TCR beta chains were sequenced in this cohort, and the absence of alpha or paired-chain data limited detectable features. Most CMV-associated TCR beta chains appeared to be HLA-restricted in a later analysis, and the HLA associations seemed to be driven largely by CMV exposure. The 87-base-pair reads could not distinguish some IMGT-functional V segments, including TRBV6-2 and TRBV6-3, so those segments were excluded.

Libraries were made using the immunoSEQ multiplex PCR assay. For the multiplex PCR, a mixture combining 60 forward primers for TCR Vbeta segments and 13 reverse primers for TCR Jbeta segments was used. A multiplex PCR assay on genomic DNA amplified the CDR3 region of rearranged TCR beta genes. Amplified TCR beta libraries were sequenced as 87-base-pair reads on the Illumina HiSeq System. The authors processed their data as follows. A later analysis tallied around 87 million unique TCR beta chains across the approximately 670 repertoires, and some 10 million of those chains were shared by two or more donors. To remove PCR and sequencing errors, raw reads were error-corrected and collapsed into unique sequences using a nearest-neighbor algorithm that merged closely related sequences. To assign V, D and J gene segments, CDR3 sequences were aligned to IMGT reference sequences. For a sequence to be retained, a match of at least six nucleotides was required to both a V gene segment and a J gene segment. A rearrangement counted as productive if the CDR3 had no stop codons and remained in frame with V and J, and every other rearrangement counted as non-productive. CDR3 was defined by IMGT convention, running from the second conserved V-encoded cysteine to the conserved J-encoded phenylalanine. The earlier analysis of roughly 590 of the donors excluded sequences that lacked an unambiguous match to a single V gene segment. In an earlier analysis of approximately 550 of the donors, V segments were called functional above 56.7% productive rearrangements and were called segregating when the between-donor standard deviation exceeded 5%. A statistical classification framework was built to diagnose cytomegalovirus status from the catalog of TCR beta chain sequences. A later analysis assigned V and J genes by comparing TCR nucleotide sequences with IMGT/GENE-DB human TR gene sequences. Using the TCRdist pipeline, a later analysis assigned CDR3 sequences along with most-parsimonious VDJ recombination scenarios. In a later analysis, each TCR beta chain was defined by its CDR3 amino acid sequence together with its V-gene family, and reads without a unique V-gene family were excluded. As a way to deal with suspected cross-contamination and a sequencing artifact, a later analysis dropped 500 to 700 nucleotide sequences that were highly shared and had low generation probability. In a later analysis, a clonal expansion index was calculated for each public chain from normalized within-repertoire ranks of inferred template counts. Generation probabilities in a later analysis came from a VDJ recombination model fitted to out-of-frame rearrangements, and those results were checked against IGoR. A later analysis scored TCR-TCR, TCR-HLA and TCR-CMV co-occurrence with hypergeometric tests, applying a repertoire-size bias correction to TCR pairs. In a later analysis, false discovery rates were estimated by permuting HLA or CMV assignments 20 times. In a later analysis, co-occurring TCRs were grouped with DBSCAN, and TCRdist sequence similarity was added when clustering was performed within HLA-allele-positive subsets. For co-occurrence clustering, repertoires with fewer than 30,000 or more than 120,000 public chains were excluded, along with several repertoires with anomalous nucleotide sharing. TCRdb stores this immuneACCESS table with in-frame sequences only. Part of the clones is absent; in the studies checked, under half of the shortfall reflects unresolved V genes, and no reason is known for the rest. V and J calls and clone size are those listed in that table; D and trimming were worked out from the DNA. The sample table records roughly 230,000 clones; 85% to 95% of these occur just once. The top ten hold about 1.7% of the sample.

The receptor comes from a girl aged 2 to 10 in good health and CMV-seronegative. Material: PBMCs. The V and J genes are TRBV2 and TRBJ2-3; TRBD2 fits 12 bases in the junction. The CDR3 sequence is CASSGLGLAGADTQYF. The DNA sequence is given as TGTGCCAGCAGTGGTCTGGGACTAGCGGGCGCAGATACGCAGTATTTT.